The source of this T cell receptor (beta chain) is a study of patients and donors after allogeneic stem cell transplantation. MiXCR was run by TCRdb on the RT-PCR reads, yielding one entry per CDR3 protein. This table holds about a million distinct CDR3 sequences, more than 15% found once. Trimming cost V 7 bases and J 2 bases, with 18 bases left between them. Per germline, CDR1 MGHRA and CDR2 YSYEKL. There are 15 residues in the CDR3. The TCR originated in a human donor who was either an allogeneic HSCT recipient or a stem cell or donor lymphocyte infusion donor (not recorded which). It is not recorded whose cells these are; they may come from a transplant donor. V usage is TRBV4-1 and J usage is TRBJ2-7; D possibly corresponds to TRBD2 (5 bases). Sequenced material: blood, either unsorted or a sorted T cell fraction (not recorded which). DNA of the CDR3: TGCGCCAGCACCCGTACTAGAAGCTTTCCCTACGAGCAGTACTTC. Protein sequence: CASTRTRSFPYEQYF.